This TCR beta chain appears in the sequencing data of a study of T-cell memory formation after mild COVID-19. Study context: In these data, TCR clusters were largely donor specific. Study-wide results and limits: Clones contracting day 15 to 85 were balanced CD4/CD8; later expanders leaned CD4+. Researchers report contracting CD4+ clones mostly in CM and EM, with CD8+ clones in EMRA.

A few counts support this clonotype. The antigen is not known. Germline assignment: CDR1 SGHTA and CDR2 FQGTGA. The CDR3 spans 19 residues. V shed 4 bases and J 1 base; nucleotides not matched to a gene: 7. Each CDR3 protein is one row after TCRdb ran MiXCR on the 5' RACE reads. The repertoire includes about 600,000 distinct CDR3 sequences, roughly 22% of them detected once, and roughly 9.1% sits in the top ten. The chain recombines TRBV7-3 with TRBJ2-6; 13 bases are shared with TRBD2. The specimen was PBMCs or a T cell subset sorted from them (not recorded which). This clonotype originated in an adult woman who had mild COVID-19 (a few samples of this study predate the infection). Cell type and time point are not known. The CDR3 region has the DNA TGTGCCAGCAGCTCCCCACGACTAGCGGGAGGATCTGGGGCCAACGTCCTGACTTTC. It translates to CASSSPRLAGGSGANVLTF.